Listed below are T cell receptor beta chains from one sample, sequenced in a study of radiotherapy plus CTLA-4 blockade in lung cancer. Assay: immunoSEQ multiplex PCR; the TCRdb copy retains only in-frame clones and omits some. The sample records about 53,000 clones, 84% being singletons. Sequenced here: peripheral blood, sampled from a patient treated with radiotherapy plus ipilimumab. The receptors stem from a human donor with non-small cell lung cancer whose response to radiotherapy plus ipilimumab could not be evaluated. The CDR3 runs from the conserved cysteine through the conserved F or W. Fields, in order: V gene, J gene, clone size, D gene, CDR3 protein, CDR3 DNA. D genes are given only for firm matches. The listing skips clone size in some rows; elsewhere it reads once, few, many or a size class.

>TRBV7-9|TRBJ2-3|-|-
CASSPMRGTHAPTQYF
TGTGCCAGCAGCCCAATGCGGGGGACACACGCCCCTACGCAGTATTTT
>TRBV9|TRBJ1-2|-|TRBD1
CASSTNRGGDYGYTF
TGTGCCAGCAGTACGAACAGGGGGGGGGACTATGGCTACACCTTC
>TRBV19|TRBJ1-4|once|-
CASSDSNRGNEKLFF
TGTGCCAGTAGTGACAGTAACAGAGGAAATGAAAAACTGTTTTTT
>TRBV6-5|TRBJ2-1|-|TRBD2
CASSLGTSGWPNEQFF
TGTGCCAGCAGTTTAGGGACTAGCGGGTGGCCCAATGAGCAGTTCTTC
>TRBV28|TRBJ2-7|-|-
CASSFFLGGLAYEQYF
TGTGCCAGCAGTTTCTTCTTGGGAGGATTGGCCTACGAGCAGTACTTC
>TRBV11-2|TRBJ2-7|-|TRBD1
CASSHGTGGYEQYF
TGTGCCAGCAGCCACGGGACAGGGGGATACGAGCAGTACTTC
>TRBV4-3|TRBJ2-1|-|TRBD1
CASSQAWDRTQFF
TGCGCCAGCAGCCAGGCCTGGGACAGAACGCAGTTCTTC
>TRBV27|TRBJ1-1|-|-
CASSLRVGDTEAFF
TGTGCCAGCAGTTTAAGGGTAGGGGACACTGAAGCTTTCTTT
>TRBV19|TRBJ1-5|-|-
CASSLTGLGNQPQHF
TGTGCCAGTAGTCTGACGGGGTTGGGCAATCAGCCCCAGCATTTT
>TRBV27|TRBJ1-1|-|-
CASSLIGAEAFF
TGTGCCAGCAGTTTAATCGGGGCTGAAGCTTTCTTT
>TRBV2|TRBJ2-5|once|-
CASSEALQWEAETQYF
TGTGCCAGCAGTGAAGCGCTTCAATGGGAGGCAGAGACCCAGTACTTC
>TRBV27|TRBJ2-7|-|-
CASSTTRAYEQYF
TGTGCCAGCAGTACCACTAGGGCCTACGAGCAGTACTTC
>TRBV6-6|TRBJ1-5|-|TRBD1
CAIGTGGQPQHF
TGTGCCATCGGGACAGGGGGACAGCCCCAGCATTTT
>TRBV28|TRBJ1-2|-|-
CASSGGSNYGYTF
TGTGCCAGCAGCGGGGGATCTAACTATGGCTACACCTTC
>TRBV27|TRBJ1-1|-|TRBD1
CASSSRTGAAGGVAEAFF
TGTGCCAGCAGTTCCCGGACAGGGGCCGCCGGAGGAGTGGCTGAAGCTTTCTTT
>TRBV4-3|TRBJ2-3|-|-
CASSPTVGTDTQYF
TGCGCCAGCAGCCCGACAGTTGGTACAGATACGCAGTATTTT
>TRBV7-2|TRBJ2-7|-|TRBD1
CASSYTGGSYEQYF
TGTGCCAGCAGCTACACAGGGGGCTCCTACGAGCAGTACTTC
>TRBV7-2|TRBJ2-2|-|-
CASSPDRWNTGELFF
TGTGCCAGCAGCCCAGACAGGTGGAACACCGGGGAGCTGTTTTTT
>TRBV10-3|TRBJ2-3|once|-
CAIRVQGTTDTQYF
TGTGCCATCAGGGTACAGGGTACCACAGATACGCAGTATTTT
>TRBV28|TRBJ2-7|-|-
CASSPVSYEQYF
TGTGCCAGCAGTCCCGTATCCTACGAGCAGTACTTC
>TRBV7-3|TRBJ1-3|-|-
CASIGRVVYGNTIYF
TGTGCCAGCATCGGCAGGGTGGTATATGGAAACACCATATATTTT
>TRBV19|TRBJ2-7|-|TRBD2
CASSDIAGTAYEQYF
TGTGCCAGTAGTGATATAGCGGGGACCGCCTACGAGCAGTACTTC
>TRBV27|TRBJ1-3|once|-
CASSLSIAGPSGNTIYF
TGTGCCAGCAGTTTATCAATAGCGGGCCCCTCTGGAAACACCATATATTTT
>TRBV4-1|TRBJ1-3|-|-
CASSHPLVEKNTIYF
TGCGCCAGCAGCCACCCACTTGTGGAGAAGAACACCATATATTTT
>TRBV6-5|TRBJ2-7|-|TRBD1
CASSYSTGGLGNEQYF
TGTGCCAGCAGTTACTCGACAGGGGGTCTAGGAAACGAGCAGTACTTC
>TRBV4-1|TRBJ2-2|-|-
CASSQGVQGTGELFF
TGCGCCAGCAGCCAGGGCGTACAGGGAACCGGGGAGCTGTTTTTT
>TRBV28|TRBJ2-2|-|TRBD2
CASSRRLATNTGELFF
TGTGCCAGCAGCCGTCGACTAGCCACGAACACCGGGGAGCTGTTTTTT
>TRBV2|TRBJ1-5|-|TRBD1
CASSETGQGGYSNQPQHF
TGTGCCAGCAGTGAGACGGGACAGGGGGGTTATAGCAATCAGCCCCAGCATTTT
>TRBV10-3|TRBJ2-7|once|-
CAISEAKGPGVEEQYF
TGTGCCATCAGTGAGGCGAAGGGGCCGGGAGTGGAGGAGCAGTACTTC
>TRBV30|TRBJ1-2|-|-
CAWSEARGYGYTF
TGTGCCTGGAGCGAGGCCCGGGGGTATGGCTACACCTTC
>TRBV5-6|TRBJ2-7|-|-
CASRVRGSYEQYF
TGTGCCAGCAGGGTACGGGGCTCCTACGAGCAGTACTTC
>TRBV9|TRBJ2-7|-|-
CASSLGGNSYEQYF
TGTGCCAGCAGCCTGGGCGGGAACTCCTACGAGCAGTACTTC
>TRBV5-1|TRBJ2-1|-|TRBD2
CASSPRTSGRVGNEQFF
TGCGCCAGCAGCCCCAGGACTAGCGGGAGAGTCGGGAATGAGCAGTTCTTC
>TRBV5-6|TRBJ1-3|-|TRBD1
CASSSRQGYSGNTIYF
TGTGCCAGCAGCTCCCGACAGGGATACTCTGGAAACACCATATATTTT
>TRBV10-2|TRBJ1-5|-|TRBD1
CASTPRDRGQRLDSNQPQHF
TGCGCCAGCACTCCAAGGGACAGGGGTCAACGATTGGATAGCAATCAGCCCCAGCATTTT
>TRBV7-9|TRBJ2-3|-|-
CASSSLTSSAQYF
TGTGCCAGCAGCTCCTTGACATCTTCTGCGCAGTATTTT
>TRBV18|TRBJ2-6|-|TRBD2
CASSPILAGAGANVLTF
TGTGCCAGCTCACCAATACTAGCGGGAGCTGGGGCCAACGTCCTGACTTTC
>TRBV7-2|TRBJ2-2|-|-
CASSPRVAGLYTGELFF
TGTGCCAGCAGCCCCCGGGTGGCAGGGCTATACACCGGGGAGCTGTTTTTT
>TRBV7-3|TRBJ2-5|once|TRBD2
CASSEGLGAWEETQYF
TGTGCCAGCAGCGAGGGACTAGGCGCCTGGGAGGAGACCCAGTACTTC
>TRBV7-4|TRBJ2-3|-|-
CASSASLGDTQYF
TGTGCCAGCAGCGCCTCACTAGGGGATACGCAGTATTTT
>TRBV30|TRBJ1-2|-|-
CAWSPGSGGYTF
TGTGCCTGGAGTCCGGGCAGCGGGGGCTACACCTTC
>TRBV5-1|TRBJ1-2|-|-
CASSLNALTGNYGYTF
TGCGCCAGCAGCTTGAATGCTCTGACAGGCAACTATGGCTACACCTTC
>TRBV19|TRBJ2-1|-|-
CASSLAGPVVDEQFF
TGTGCCAGTAGTTTGGCGGGACCAGTAGTTGATGAGCAGTTCTTC
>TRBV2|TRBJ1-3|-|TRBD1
CASSVGTVRSGNTIYF
TGTGCCAGCAGTGTTGGGACAGTCCGCTCTGGAAACACCATATATTTT
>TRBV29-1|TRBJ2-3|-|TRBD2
CSVGAVGGASTDTQYF
TGCAGCGTTGGGGCTGTCGGGGGGGCAAGCACAGATACGCAGTATTTT
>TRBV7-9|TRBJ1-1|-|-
CASSTTEAFF
TGTGCCAGCAGCACAACTGAAGCTTTCTTT
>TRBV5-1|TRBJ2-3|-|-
CASSRGQSTSTDTQYF
TGCGCCAGCAGCAGGGGACAATCGACTAGCACAGATACGCAGTATTTT
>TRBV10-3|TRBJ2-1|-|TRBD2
CAIRGAGEGNEQFF
TGTGCCATCAGGGGAGCGGGAGAAGGTAATGAGCAGTTCTTC
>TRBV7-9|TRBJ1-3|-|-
CASSTHTSSGNTIYF
TGTGCCAGCAGCACACACACAAGTTCTGGAAACACCATATATTTT
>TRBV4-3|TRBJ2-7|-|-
CASSQIGGTYEQYF
TGCGCCAGCAGCCAAATCGGTGGTACCTACGAGCAGTACTTC
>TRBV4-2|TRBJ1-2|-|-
CASSQANQVNYGYTF
TGTGCCAGCAGCCAAGCCAATCAGGTCAACTATGGCTACACCTTC
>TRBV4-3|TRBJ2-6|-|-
CASSHGSGANVLTF
TGCGCCAGCAGCCACGGGTCCGGGGCCAACGTCCTGACTTTC
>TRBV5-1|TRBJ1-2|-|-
CASSLRHPANYGYTF
TGCGCCAGCAGCCTTCGACATCCCGCTAACTATGGCTACACCTTC
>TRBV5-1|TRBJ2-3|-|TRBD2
CASMISGRIGDTQYF
TGCGCCAGCATGATTAGCGGGAGGATAGGAGATACGCAGTATTTT